The entry below describes one T cell receptor beta chain. Germline V gives CDR1 SGHRS, CDR2 YFSETQ. V shed 2 bases and J 8 bases; nucleotides not matched to a gene: 14. The CDR3 contains 17 residues. The assay was immunoSEQ multiplex PCR, and TCRdb's table has in-frame clones only and misses some. The sample consists of about 88,000 clones, just over 90% of them appearing once. These data come from a study of control samples from healthy donors and cancer patients. The source is a man in his late teens or twenties in good health. The chain uses TRBV5-1 and TRBJ2-1; 9 positions agree with TRBD2. Sample: blood. CDR3 DNA sequence: TGCGCCAGCAGCTTTGTCGATAGGACTAGCGACGGCGATGAGCAGTTCTTC. The encoded protein is CASSFVDRTSDGDEQFF.